The clone carrying this T cell receptor beta chain is judged hyperexpanded. Its antigen remains unidentified. These data originate in a study of T cell repertoires in aging, cancer and after chemotherapy. Overall study results and limits: Loss of evenness, beyond lost richness, contributed to age-related TCR diversity decline in cancer patients.

TCR beta rearrangements were amplified from peripheral blood genomic DNA. V was clipped by 4 bases and J by 13 bases; unmatched bases: 11. CDR1 and CDR2 from the germline V gene are LNHDA and SQIVND (reference sequence). The CDR3 runs 14 residues. Rearranged V-D-J TRB sequences were amplified with a mixed TRB-A/B primer pool. TCRdb fed the multiplex PCR reads into MiXCR, producing one record per CDR3 protein. The data hold 540 or so distinct CDR3 sequences, with roughly 19% observed a single time. The chain combines TRBV19 with TRBJ2-1; 9 bases fit TRBD2. Sequenced sample: blood. The sequence came from a human donor with a blood cancer. The donor label of this sample is uncertain. For the CDR3, the DNA is TGTGCCAGTAGTAAATATGTAGCGGGAGCTGGCCAGTTCTTC. This codes for CASSKYVAGAGQFF.